This section outlines one TCR beta chain sequence together with its context. No antigen is known for it. PCR was performed a second time for roughly 7 to 11 cycles using a sample-barcoded 5' primer and a J-beta primer mix. TCRdb processed the 5' RACE reads anew with MiXCR; each CDR3 protein has one entry. Of some 780,000 distinct CDR3 sequences in the sample, more than 50% were seen once. This CDR3 contains 14 residues. Trimming at V came to 5 bases and at J to 2 bases, leaving 5 bases not matched to a gene. From germline, CDR1 is SGHVS and CDR2 FQNEAQ. Caucasian individuals from Russia who were healthy and aged 6 to 90 acted as donors. Total RNA was isolated from each sample in quantities of at least 6 micrograms. The data were taken from a study of blood T cells in healthy people across ages. Points from the study as a whole: Investigators treated diversity estimates from one million T cells as underestimates.

Sequenced sample: blood. This sequence joins TRBV7-8 and TRBJ1-2; 7 bases match TRBD1. The clonotype comes from a man aged 40-49 years in good health. The CDR3 DNA is TGTGCCAGCAGCCCCCAGGGGGAGAACTATGGCTACACCTTC. Protein sequence: CASSPQGENYGYTF.